The clone carrying this T cell receptor beta chain was recorded at least ten times. The antigen is unknown. Quantitative 5'-RACE was performed with molecular barcodes, and it yielded the TCR beta libraries. Each CDR3 protein is one row after TCRdb ran MiXCR on the 5' RACE reads. The table lists more than 600,000 distinct CDR3 sequences, 15% to 20% of them singletons. The data were taken from a study of CD8 T cells in ankylosing spondylitis. V was pared by 3 bases and J by 1 base, with 9 bases between. The germline CDR1 and CDR2 sequences are DFQATT and SNEGSKA (reference sequence). There are 13 residues in the CDR3. Study conclusions and caveats: A TCR beta motif of about eight highly homologous variants seemed to mark ankylosing spondylitis blood. There was reportedly significant enrichment of clones that were disease-linked in matched ankylosing spondylitis synovial fluid.

The TCR sequence derives from a male donor with ankylosing spondylitis. What was sequenced was blood, either unsorted or a sorted T cell fraction (not recorded which). The chain carries TRBV20-1 and TRBJ1-1; D gene ambiguous. The CDR3 is CSARTEGNTEAFF. CDR3 bases: TGCAGTGCTAGGACGGAGGGGAACACTGAAGCTTTCTTT.